Below are 26 T cell receptor beta chains sequenced from a single sample in a study of cytomegalovirus exposure and HLA in healthy donors. The PCR contained 60 Vbeta and 13 Jbeta primers. Using immunoSEQ multiplex PCR, the repertoire was profiled, and TCRdb retains in-frame clones only, with some absent. The data contain about 78,000 clones, 72% of them singletons. The sample was PBMCs. The source of these receptors is a woman aged 40-49 years in good health and CMV-seropositive.

This clone came up a few times. The chain combines TRBV6-5 with TRBJ1-6; D might be TRBD1 (6 bases). Germline CDR1 is MNHEY and CDR2 is SVGAGI. The V end lost 6 bases, the J end lost 7 bases, and 10 bases lay between the germline ends. This CDR3 spans 13 amino acids. The CDR3 protein is CASRDRTNSPLHF. The DNA of the CDR3 is TGTGCCAGCAGGGACAGAACGAATTCACCCCTCCACTTT.

This chain connects TRBV6-6 to TRBJ1-1; 9 nucleotides line up with TRBD1. The CDR3 has 15 amino acids. CDR1 is MNHNY, CDR2 SVGAGI, per germline (reference sequence). The V gene end was trimmed by 6 bases and the J gene end by 2 bases; junction bases not matched to a gene: 7. The CDR3 loop reads CASRSNTGGNTEAFF. The DNA for the CDR3 is TGTGCCAGCAGAAGCAATACAGGGGGCAACACTGAAGCTTTCTTT.

This clone was seen more than once but under ten times. The genes are TRBV15 and TRBJ2-5, with 7 bases identical to TRBD2. The CDR3 is made up of 15 amino acids. The ends lost 2 bases at V and 2 bases at J; junction bases unmatched: 5. Germline assignment: CDR1 LNHNV and CDR2 YYDKDF (reference sequence). CDR3 protein: CATSRTTSRQETQYF. CDR3 coding DNA: TGTGCCACCAGCAGAACGACTAGCCGTCAAGAGACCCAGTACTTC.

A few counts support this clone. The chain is built from TRBV28 and TRBJ1-6, with D unclear. V dropped 6 bases and J dropped 8 bases, with 11 bases sitting between them. The CDR3 consists of 13 residues. The germline CDR1 and CDR2 sequences are MDHEN and SYDVKM. The CDR3 region has the DNA TGTGCCAGCAGACAGTATCTTGATTCACCCCTCCACTTT. This translates into CASRQYLDSPLHF.

The chain employs TRBV6-5 and TRBJ2-5; TRBD1 agrees at 10 bases. Germline CDR1 reads MNHEY; CDR2 reads SVGAGI. V lost 7 bases, J lost 7 bases, and 12 bases stayed unmatched. The length of the CDR3 is 15 residues. The DNA of the CDR3 is TGTGCCAGCAACTCCCGCGGGACAGGGGTGGTGACCCAGTACTTC. Protein product: CASNSRGTGVVTQYF.

J is TRBJ1-1 and V is TRBV6-6; 7 bases line up with TRBD1. The CDR3 has 13 amino acids. The J segment lost 10 bases and the V segment lost 5 bases, leaving 10 bases of the junction unmatched. Germline assignment: CDR1 MNHNY and CDR2 SVGAGI (reference sequence). The CDR3 loop reads CASSQQGRWRAFF. The CDR3 DNA reads as TGTGCCAGCAGTCAACAGGGGCGGTGGCGAGCTTTCTTT.

The genes are TRBV28 and TRBJ1-5, with no clear D. The length of the CDR3 is 10 residues. Deletions cut 7 bases from V and 7 bases from J, with 5 bases between. Per germline, CDR1 MDHEN and CDR2 SYDVKM. In DNA, the CDR3 is TGTGCCAGCATCCGGCAGCCCCAGCATTTT. This translates into CASIRQPQHF. The whole variable domain, remainder taken from reference TRBV28 and TRBJ1-5, is DVKVTQSSRYLVKRTGEKVFLECVQDMDHENMFWYRQDPGLGLRLIYFSYDVKMKEKGDIPEGYSVSREKKERFSLILESASTNQTSMYLCASIRQPQHFGDGTRLSIL.

The chain recombines TRBV30 with TRBJ1-5, with a tentative D call TRBD1 (5 bases). The germline CDR1 and CDR2 sequences are GTSNPN and SVGIG (reference sequence). V lost 4 bases and J 9 bases, leaving 16 bases between the germline ends. The CDR3 covers 13 residues. The CDR3 region has the DNA TGTGCCTGGAATGGGCAGGGCGTAGGGCCCCAGCATTTT. Translation: CAWNGQGVGPQHF. The whole variable domain, remainder taken from reference TRBV30 and TRBJ1-5, is SQTIHQWPATLVQPVGSPLSLECTVEGTSNPNLYWYRQAAGRGLQLLFYSVGIGQISSEVPQNLSASRPQDRQFILSSKKLLLSDSGFYLCAWNGQGVGPQHFGDGTRLSIL.

The gene calls are TRBV5-1 and TRBJ1-2, with a weak D call TRBD1 (5 bases). Trimming removed 4 bases from V and 3 bases from J, with 16 bases in between. Germline CDR1 SGHRS, CDR2 YFSETQ. The CDR3 is 15 residues long. CDR3 amino acids: CASSARGGTDYGYTF. The CDR3 coding sequence is TGCGCCAGCAGCGCGCGGGGGGGGACGGACTATGGCTACACCTTC.

On this clone: Given a much more abundant clone one base away, this may be a read error. The J gene is TRBJ2-5, the V gene TRBV6-5; 9 nucleotides match TRBD1. The germline CDR1 and CDR2 sequences are MNHEY and SVGAGI. The CDR3 has 13 residues. With V trimmed by 6 bases and J by 3 bases, 2 bases remained unmatched. The CDR3 loop reads CASRGTGKETQYF. The CDR3, as DNA: TGTGCCAGCAGGGGGACAGGGAAAGAGACCCAGTACTTC.

The chain carries TRBV29-1 and TRBJ2-2, with 7 nucleotides matching TRBD2. From germline, CDR1 is SQVTM and CDR2 ANQGSEA. J was trimmed by 4 bases and V by 2 bases; bases with no gene match: 10. CDR3 size: 16 residues. The CDR3 DNA reads TGCAGCGTTGAAATACCTAGGGTAGCGGGCACCGGGGAGCTGTTTTTT. As protein: CSVEIPRVAGTGELFF.

V usage is TRBV5-1 and J usage is TRBJ2-7, with 10 bases fitting TRBD2. Trimming at V came to 0 bases and at J to 5 bases, leaving 23 bases not matched to a gene. CDR3 size: 21 residues. CDR1 is SGHRS and CDR2 is YFSETQ in the germline V gene. This CDR3 is CASSLAGILRAGGLFLNEQYF. The CDR3 nucleotides read TGCGCCAGCAGCTTGGCCGGCATTTTACGAGCGGGAGGGCTCTTCCTTAACGAGCAGTACTTC.

The chain recombines TRBV9 with TRBJ2-2, with TRBD1 identical over 10 bases. CDR1 is SGDLS and CDR2 is YYNGEE in the germline V gene. The CDR3 consists of 15 residues. V shed 3 bases, J shed 6 bases, and the junction held 5 bases outside the gene matches. CDR3 sequence: CASSGRQGAAGELFF. CDR3 nucleotides: TGTGCCAGCAGCGGTCGACAGGGGGCGGCCGGGGAGCTGTTTTTT.

This sequence joins TRBV5-1 and TRBJ2-3, with D perhaps matching TRBD1 (5 bases). V was clipped by 0 bases and J by 0 bases, with 8 bases between them. Germline V lookup: CDR1 SGHRS, CDR2 YFSETQ. The CDR3 totals 15 residues. The CDR3 DNA sequence: TGCGCCAGCAGCTTGGCCCGGACAAGCACAGATACGCAGTATTTT. Residues: CASSLARTSTDTQYF.

This sequence joins TRBV28 and TRBJ2-5; 8 bases are shared with TRBD1. This CDR3 comprises 15 residues. V was pared by 6 bases and J by 5 bases, with 11 bases of the junction left unmatched. Germline-derived CDR1 and CDR2 are MDHEN and SYDVKM. The CDR3 here is CASSPGGAGIETQYF. The CDR3 DNA is TGTGCCAGCAGCCCAGGGGGCGCGGGGATCGAGACCCAGTACTTC. The full variable domain, completed using reference TRBV28 and TRBJ2-5, is DVKVTQSSRYLVKRTGEKVFLECVQDMDHENMFWYRQDPGLGLRLIYFSYDVKMKEKGDIPEGYSVSREKKERFSLILESASTNQTSMYLCASSPGGAGIETQYFGPGTRLLVL.

The chain carries TRBV7-9 and TRBJ2-5; TRBD2 might be the D (6 bases). This CDR3 comprises 13 residues. The ends were cut back, 5 bases at V and 5 bases at J, with 12 bases in the middle. Germline V gives CDR1 SEHNR, CDR2 FQNEAQ (reference sequence). CDR3 nucleotides: TGTGCCAGCAGCCCGGGACTGGGTGAGACCCAGTACTTC. It translates to CASSPGLGETQYF.

The rearrangement joins TRBV19 to TRBJ1-3; D uncertain. The CDR3 covers 14 residues. Germline loops: CDR1 LNHDA, CDR2 SQIVND (reference sequence). V was cut by 6 bases and J by 0 bases, with 9 bases left in between. DNA for the CDR3: TGTGCCAGTAGCTCGTCCTCCTCTGGAAACACCATATATTTT. This codes for CASSSSSSGNTIYF.

The chain uses TRBV5-1 and TRBJ2-3, with 7 bases matching TRBD2. The CDR3 loop spans 14 amino acids. The germline V gene has CDR1 SGHRS and CDR2 YFSETQ. J lost 1 base, V lost 4 bases, and 3 bases had no gene match. Here the CDR3 reads CASSVAGGTDTQYF. CDR3 bases: TGCGCCAGCAGCGTAGCGGGCGGCACAGATACGCAGTATTTT.

V and J are TRBV10-3 and TRBJ1-2; TRBD1 aligns across 8 bases. V lost 0 bases to trimming and J lost 2 bases; unmatched junction nucleotides: 5. CDR3 length: 16 amino acids. The germline V gene encodes CDR1 ENHRY and CDR2 SYGVKD. The DNA for the CDR3 is TGTGCCATCAGTGAGTCCTTCGGACAGGGCAACTATGGCTACACCTTC. This translates into CAISESFGQGNYGYTF.

The chain joins TRBV7-9 to TRBJ2-3; D ambiguous. From germline, CDR1 is SEHNR and CDR2 FQNEAQ (reference sequence). The CDR3 loop spans 12 amino acids. Trimming removed 5 bases at V and 6 bases at J, with 9 bases between. The CDR3 loop reads CASSLSEDTQYF. The CDR3 nucleotides read TGTGCCAGCAGCCTGTCCGAGGATACGCAGTATTTT. The whole variable domain, remainder taken from reference TRBV7-9 and TRBJ2-3, is DTGVSQNPRHKITKRGQNVTFRCDPISEHNRLYWYRQTLGQGPEFLTYFQNEAQLEKSRLLSDRFSAERPKGSFSTLEIQRTEQGDSAMYLCASSLSEDTQYFGPGTRLTVL.

V gene TRBV6-1 combines with J gene TRBJ2-5; TRBD1 agrees at 9 bases. Germline values: CDR1 MNHNS, CDR2 SASEGT. The CDR3 spans 15 residues. J lost 2 bases, V lost 6 bases, and 7 bases had no gene match. In DNA, the CDR3 is TGTGCCAGCAGGGCCGGGACAGGGAATCAAGAGACCCAGTACTTC. Translated, it gives CASRAGTGNQETQYF.

The J gene is TRBJ2-3, the V gene TRBV5-1, with TRBD1 matching 8 bases. V shed 0 bases and J 0 bases; nucleotides not matched to a gene: 6. The length of the CDR3 is 17 residues. Germline values: CDR1 SGHRS, CDR2 YFSETQ. This chain's CDR3 is CASSLGDRPESTDTQYF. In nucleotides, the CDR3 is TGCGCCAGCAGCTTGGGGGACAGGCCTGAAAGCACAGATACGCAGTATTTT.

The chain links TRBV15 to TRBJ2-5; 7 bases fit TRBD2. The CDR3 spans 16 residues. Trimming cost V 0 bases and J 3 bases; bases outside gene matches: 7. The V gene's germline CDR1 is LNHNV and CDR2 YYDKDF (reference sequence). Written as DNA, the CDR3 is TGTGCCACCAGCAGAGATTTATCAGCGGGGAAAGAGACCCAGTACTTC. This gives the protein CATSRDLSAGKETQYF.

The genes are TRBV29-1 and TRBJ2-3, with a possible D match to TRBD1 (6 bases). Trimming took 5 bases from V and 0 from J, leaving 21 bases between them. Germline loops: CDR1 SQVTM, CDR2 ANQGSEA. This CDR3 spans 17 amino acids. The CDR3 region is CSVILAGTYSSTDTQYF. DNA of the CDR3: TGCAGCGTTATACTCGCTGGGACATACTCTAGCACAGATACGCAGTATTTT.

The chain combines TRBV15 with TRBJ2-5; TRBD2 agrees at 11 bases. The CDR3 length is 16 residues. Germline CDR1 and CDR2: LNHNV and YYDKDF (reference sequence). J lost 2 bases, V lost 1 base, and 3 bases had no gene match. CDR3 loop: CATSRGASGGQETQYF. The CDR3 nucleotides are TGTGCCACCAGCAGAGGGGCTAGCGGGGGGCAAGAGACCCAGTACTTC.

The chain employs TRBV1 and TRBJ2-3; TRBD1 reflects the table's D call only, with no check against the DNA. TRBV1 is designated a pseudogene. The CDR3 length is 13 residues. The CDR3: CTSGGQGTDTQYF. In DNA, the CDR3 is TGCACCAGCGGAGGACAGGGCACAGATACGCAGTATTTT.